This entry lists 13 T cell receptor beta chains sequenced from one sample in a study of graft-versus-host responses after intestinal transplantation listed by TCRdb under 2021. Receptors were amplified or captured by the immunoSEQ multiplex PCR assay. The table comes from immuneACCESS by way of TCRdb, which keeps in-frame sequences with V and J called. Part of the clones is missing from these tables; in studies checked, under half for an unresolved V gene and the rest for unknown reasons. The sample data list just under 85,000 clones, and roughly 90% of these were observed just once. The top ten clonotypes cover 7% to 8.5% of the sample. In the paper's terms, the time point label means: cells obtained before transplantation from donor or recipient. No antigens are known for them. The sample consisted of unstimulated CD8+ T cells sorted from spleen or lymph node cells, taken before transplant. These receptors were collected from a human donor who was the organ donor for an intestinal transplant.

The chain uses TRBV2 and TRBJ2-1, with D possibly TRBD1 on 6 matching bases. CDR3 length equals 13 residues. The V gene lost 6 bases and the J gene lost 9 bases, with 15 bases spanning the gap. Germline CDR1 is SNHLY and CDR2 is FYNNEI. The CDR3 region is CASRDSLVGEQFF. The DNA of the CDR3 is TGTGCCAGCAGGGACAGCCTTGTGGGTGAGCAGTTCTTC.

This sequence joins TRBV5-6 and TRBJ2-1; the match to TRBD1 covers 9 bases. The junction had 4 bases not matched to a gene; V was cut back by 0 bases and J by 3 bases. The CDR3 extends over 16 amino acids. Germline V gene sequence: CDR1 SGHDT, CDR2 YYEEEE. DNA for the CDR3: TGTGCCAGCAGCTTGGAGGGACAGGGTGGCTACAATGAGCAGTTCTTC. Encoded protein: CASSLEGQGGYNEQFF.

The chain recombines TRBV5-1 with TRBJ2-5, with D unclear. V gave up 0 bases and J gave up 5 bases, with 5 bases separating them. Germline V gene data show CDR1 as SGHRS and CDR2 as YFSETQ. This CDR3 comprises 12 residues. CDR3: CASSLVWETQYF. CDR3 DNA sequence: TGCGCCAGCAGCTTGGTTTGGGAGACCCAGTACTTC.

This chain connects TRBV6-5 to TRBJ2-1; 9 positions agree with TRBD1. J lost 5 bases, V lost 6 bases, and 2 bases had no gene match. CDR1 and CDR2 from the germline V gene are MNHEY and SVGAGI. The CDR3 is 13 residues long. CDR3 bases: TGTGCCAGCAGACAGGGGGCCGACAATGAGCAGTTCTTC. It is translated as CASRQGADNEQFF.

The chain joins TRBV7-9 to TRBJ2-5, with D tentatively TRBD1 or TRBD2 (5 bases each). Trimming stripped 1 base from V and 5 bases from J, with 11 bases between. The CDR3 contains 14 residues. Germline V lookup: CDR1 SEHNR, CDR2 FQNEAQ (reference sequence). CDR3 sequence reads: CASSLEPGRETQYF. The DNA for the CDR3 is TGTGCCAGCAGCTTAGAACCGGGACGCGAGACCCAGTACTTC.

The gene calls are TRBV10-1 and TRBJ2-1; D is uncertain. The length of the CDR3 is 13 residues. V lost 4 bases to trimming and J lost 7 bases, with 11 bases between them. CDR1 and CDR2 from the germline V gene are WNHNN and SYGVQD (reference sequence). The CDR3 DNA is TGCGCCAGCAGTGGCGTGAGAAGGAATGAGCAGTTCTTC. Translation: CASSGVRRNEQFF.

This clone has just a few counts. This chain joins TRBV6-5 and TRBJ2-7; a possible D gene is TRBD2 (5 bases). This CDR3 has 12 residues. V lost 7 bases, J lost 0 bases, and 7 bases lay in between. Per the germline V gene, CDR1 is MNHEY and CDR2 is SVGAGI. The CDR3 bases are TGTGCCAGCACGGGGAGCTCCTACGAGCAGTACTTC. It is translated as CASTGSSYEQYF.

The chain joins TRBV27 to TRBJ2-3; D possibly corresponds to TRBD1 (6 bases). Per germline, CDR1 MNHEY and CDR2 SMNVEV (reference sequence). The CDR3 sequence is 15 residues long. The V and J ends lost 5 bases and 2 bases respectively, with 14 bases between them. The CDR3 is CASSPPTGITDTQYF. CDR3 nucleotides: TGTGCCAGCAGTCCTCCCACAGGGATCACAGATACGCAGTATTTT.

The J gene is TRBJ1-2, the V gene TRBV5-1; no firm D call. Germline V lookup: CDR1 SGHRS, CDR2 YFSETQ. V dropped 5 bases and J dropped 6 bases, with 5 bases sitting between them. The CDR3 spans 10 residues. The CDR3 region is CASRGDGYTF. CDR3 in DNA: TGCGCCAGCAGGGGTGATGGCTACACCTTC.

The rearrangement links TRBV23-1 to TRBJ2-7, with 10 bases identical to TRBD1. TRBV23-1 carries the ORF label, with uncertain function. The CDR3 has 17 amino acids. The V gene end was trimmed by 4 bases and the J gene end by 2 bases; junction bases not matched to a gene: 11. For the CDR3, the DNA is TGCGCCAGCAGTCGGGACAGGGGAATGAAATTTCCCTACGAGCAGTACTTC. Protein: CASSRDRGMKFPYEQYF.

The DNA of the CDR3 is TGTGCCAGTAGCCGACTAGCGGGTAATGAGCAGTTCTTC. It yields the protein CASSRLAGNEQFF. This rearrangement joins TRBV19 to TRBJ2-1, with 10 bases identical to TRBD2. The ends lost 6 bases at V and 7 bases at J; junction bases unmatched: 3. Germline CDR1 is LNHDA and CDR2 is SQIVND (reference sequence). This CDR3 has 13 residues. The full variable domain, with the rest looked up from reference TRBV19 and TRBJ2-1, is DGGITQSPKYLFRKEGQNVTLSCEQNLNHDAMYWYRQDPGQGLRLIYYSQIVNDFQKGDIAEGYSVSREKKESFPLTVTSAQKNPTAFYLCASSRLAGNEQFFGPGTRLTVL.

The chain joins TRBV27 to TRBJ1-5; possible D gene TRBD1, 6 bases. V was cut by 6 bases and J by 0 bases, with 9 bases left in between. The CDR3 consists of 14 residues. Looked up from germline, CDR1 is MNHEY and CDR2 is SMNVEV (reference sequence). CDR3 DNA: TGTGCCAGCAGCCCCAGGGGTAGCAATCAGCCCCAGCATTTT. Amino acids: CASSPRGSNQPQHF.

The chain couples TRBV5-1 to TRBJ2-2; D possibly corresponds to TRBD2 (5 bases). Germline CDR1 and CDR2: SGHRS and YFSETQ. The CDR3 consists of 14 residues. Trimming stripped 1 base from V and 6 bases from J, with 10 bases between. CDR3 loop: CASSLRTGSGELFF. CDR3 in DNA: TGCGCCAGCAGCTTGCGGACGGGATCCGGGGAGCTGTTTTTT.